These 29 T cell receptor beta chains originate from one sample sequenced in a study of blood T cell repertoires in COVID-19. Profiling relied on immunoSEQ multiplex PCR, and the TCRdb table lists in-frame clones only, not all of them. The sample carries over 200,000 clones, around 82% recorded once. Sequenced material: peripheral blood. The receptors come from an elderly man with acute or convalescent COVID-19.

This clone has just one count. The genes are TRBV10-3 and TRBJ2-1, with 7 bases lining up with TRBD2. The J segment lost 8 bases and the V segment lost 11 bases, leaving 12 bases of the junction unmatched. The CDR3 has 13 residues. Looked up from germline, CDR1 is ENHRY and CDR2 is SYGVKD. This chain's CDR3 is CAAAGLGRDEQFF. As DNA, the CDR3 is TGTGCCGCTGCCGGACTAGGTAGGGATGAGCAGTTCTTC.

The J gene is TRBJ2-2, the V gene TRBV4-1; perhaps TRBD1 as D (6 bases). CDR3 size: 15 residues. V was cut by 4 bases and J by 2 bases, with 11 bases left in between. Germline assignment: CDR1 MGHRA and CDR2 YSYEKL. The CDR3 nucleotides read TGCGCCAGCAGCCCTAGGGACACCAACACCGGGGAGCTGTTTTTT. This sequence encodes CASSPRDTNTGELFF.

The chain couples TRBV27 to TRBJ2-5; TRBD2 matches at 7 bases. This CDR3 is 15 amino acids long. With V trimmed by 4 bases and J by 2 bases, 7 bases remained unmatched. From germline, CDR1 is MNHEY and CDR2 SMNVEV (reference sequence). The CDR3 loop is CASSSPREGQETQYF. The CDR3, as DNA: TGTGCCAGCAGTTCCCCCAGGGAGGGACAAGAGACCCAGTACTTC.

This clone was observed once. This chain uses TRBV15 with TRBJ2-7, with TRBD1 identical over 11 bases. Per germline, CDR1 LNHNV and CDR2 YYDKDF (reference sequence). The CDR3 sequence is 17 residues long. J lost 3 bases, V lost 0 bases, and 7 bases had no gene match. CDR3 DNA sequence: TGTGCCACCAGCAGAGATAGGGGACAGGGGGATTACTACGAGCAGTACTTC. Its translation is CATSRDRGQGDYYEQYF. Complete variable domain (other parts from reference TRBV15 and TRBJ2-7): DAMVIQNPRYQVTQFGKPVTLSCSQTLNHNVMYWYQQKSSQAPKLLFHYYDKDFNNEADTPDNFQSRRPNTSFCFLDIRSPGLGDTAMYLCATSRDRGQGDYYEQYFGPGTRLTVT.

This chain connects TRBV7-9 to TRBJ2-5, with 10 bases identical to TRBD1. J lost 3 bases, V lost 5 bases, and 9 bases had no gene match. From germline, CDR1 is SEHNR and CDR2 FQNEAQ (reference sequence). CDR3 size: 16 residues. The CDR3 nucleotides are TGTGCCAGCAGCCCCCTAGTAGGGACAGGGGAAGAGACCCAGTACTTC. Protein sequence: CASSPLVGTGEETQYF.

The V and J genes are TRBV2 and TRBJ2-2; D uncertain. V dropped 6 bases and J dropped 2 bases, with 7 bases sitting between them. The CDR3 length is 13 residues. The germline CDR1 and CDR2 sequences are SNHLY and FYNNEI. In nucleotides, the CDR3 is TGTGCCAGCAGCGTGACTAACACCGGGGAGCTGTTTTTT. It yields the protein CASSVTNTGELFF.

This sequence joins TRBV19 and TRBJ2-1, with D perhaps TRBD1 (6 bases). The CDR3 length is 13 residues. CDR1 and CDR2 from the germline V gene are LNHDA and SQIVND (reference sequence). Deletions cut 4 bases from V and 4 bases from J, with 8 bases between. The CDR3 region has the DNA TGTGCCAGTAGTAGGGACACTTACAATGAGCAGTTCTTC. Protein: CASSRDTYNEQFF.

This chain joins TRBV5-1 and TRBJ2-3; TRBD2 matches at 7 bases. The CDR3 runs 15 residues. Germline values: CDR1 SGHRS, CDR2 YFSETQ. V shed 0 bases, J shed 2 bases, and the junction held 3 bases outside the gene matches. CDR3 nucleotide sequence: TGCGCCAGCAGCTTGGTAGGGACTAACACAGATACGCAGTATTTT. It encodes CASSLVGTNTDTQYF.

V and J are TRBV10-1 and TRBJ1-2; D gene uncertain. The V gene's germline CDR1 is WNHNN and CDR2 SYGVQD (reference sequence). The V gene lost 6 bases and the J gene lost 2 bases, with 10 bases spanning the gap. The CDR3 has 13 residues. Here the CDR3 DNA reads TGCGCCAGCAGGGGCTGGGAGAACTATGGCTACACCTTC. Encoded protein: CASRGWENYGYTF.

This rearrangement joins TRBV27 to TRBJ2-2; a weak D match, TRBD2 (5 bases). This CDR3 has 16 residues. The V and J ends lost 5 bases and 7 bases respectively, with 20 bases between them. CDR1 and CDR2 from the germline V gene are MNHEY and SMNVEV (reference sequence). The CDR3 spells CASSPGVGLWVGELFF. The CDR3 nucleotides are TGTGCCAGCAGTCCCGGGGTCGGCCTCTGGGTCGGGGAGCTGTTTTTT.

The chain joins TRBV28 to TRBJ1-4; D is unclear. Trimming stripped 5 bases from V and 1 base from J, with 20 bases between. The CDR3 is 18 residues long. The V gene's germline CDR1 is MDHEN and CDR2 SYDVKM. CDR3 bases: TGTGCCAGCAGTCCCCGGAAACCGCTAGCGGAAACTAATGAAAAACTGTTTTTT. This codes for CASSPRKPLAETNEKLFF.

The J gene is TRBJ1-1, the V gene TRBV5-8; D gene ambiguous. Germline CDR1 and CDR2: SGHTS and YDEGEE. The CDR3 totals 11 residues. The V gene lost 5 bases and the J gene lost 10 bases, with 12 bases spanning the gap. CDR3 in DNA: TGTGCCAGCAGTTTCACATTAAGAGCTTTCTTT. It encodes CASSFTLRAFF.

This chain joins TRBV5-5 and TRBJ2-7, with TRBD1 as a possible D gene (5 bases). This CDR3 spans 20 amino acids. Germline V gene sequence: CDR1 SGHKS, CDR2 YYEKEE (reference sequence). The germline V and J ends were trimmed by 2 bases and 2 bases, with 29 bases remaining between them. CDR3 in DNA: TGTGCCAGCAGCTTTGGGCCAACAACTCAGGGTTCCTCCGTCACCTACGAGCAGTACTTC. Translating gives CASSFGPTTQGSSVTYEQYF. Supplemented by reference TRBV5-5 and TRBJ2-7, the full variable domain reads DAGVTQSPTHLIKTRGQQVTLRCSPISGHKSVSWYQQVLGQGPQFIFQYYEKEERGRGNFPDRFSARQFPNYSSELNVNALLLGDSALYLCASSFGPTTQGSSVTYEQYFGPGTRLTVT.

The chain combines TRBV27 with TRBJ2-7; a possible D gene is TRBD2 (5 bases). Trimming took 5 bases from V and 3 from J, leaving 17 bases between them. Germline assignment: CDR1 MNHEY and CDR2 SMNVEV (reference sequence). CDR3 size: 15 residues. This chain's CDR3 is CASSRTLSPLYEQYF. The CDR3 DNA sequence: TGTGCCAGCAGTCGGACTCTAAGTCCCCTCTACGAGCAGTACTTC.

The chain recombines TRBV5-1 with TRBJ2-1, with a possible D match to TRBD1 (6 bases). Germline-derived CDR1 and CDR2 are SGHRS and YFSETQ. This CDR3 is built from 15 residues. Trimming left V 0 bases short and J 4 bases short, with 11 bases between. This CDR3 reads CASSLVTGGYNEQFF. CDR3 sequence (DNA): TGCGCCAGCAGCTTGGTGACAGGAGGATACAATGAGCAGTTCTTC.

This chain uses TRBV7-9 with TRBJ2-7; D may be TRBD2 (7 bases). The germline V gene encodes CDR1 SEHNR and CDR2 FQNEAQ (reference sequence). The CDR3 totals 15 residues. Trimming removed 2 bases at V and 3 bases at J, with 14 bases between. CDR3 loop: CASSLTQGGGYEQYF. The CDR3 DNA is TGTGCCAGCAGCTTAACGCAGGGAGGGGGCTACGAGCAGTACTTC.

The J gene is TRBJ1-6, the V gene TRBV11-2; 8 positions agree with TRBD1. The CDR3 loop spans 17 amino acids. Germline CDR1 reads SGHAT; CDR2 reads FQNNGV. V gave up 4 bases and J gave up 9 bases; unmatched junction bases: 14. For the CDR3, the DNA is TGTGCCAGCAGCTCACCTCGGGCCAGGGGGCAGGGTTCACCCCTCCACTTT. This translates into CASSSPRARGQGSPLHF.

This sequence joins TRBV27 and TRBJ1-3, with D hard to call. Germline CDR1 reads MNHEY; CDR2 reads SMNVEV (reference sequence). CDR3 length: 18 residues. V was shortened by 5 bases and J by 0 bases, with 20 bases between the two germline ends. This CDR3 reads CASSRTVEYYNSGNTIYF. CDR3 bases: TGTGCCAGCAGTCGAACCGTAGAGTATTATAACTCTGGAAACACCATATATTTT.

The CDR3 here is CASSQQLGGADFRFGEKLFF. The CDR3 nucleotides read TGTGCCAGCAGCCAGCAGCTGGGAGGCGCTGATTTTCGATTTGGTGAAAAACTGTTTTTT. The rearrangement uses TRBV4-2 and TRBJ1-4; D uncertain. Trimming removed 3 bases from V and 7 bases from J, with 30 bases in between. The CDR3 covers 20 residues. CDR1 and CDR2 from the germline V gene are LGHNA and YNFKEQ.

This clone appeared many times. The chain employs TRBV6-1 and TRBJ2-1; 9 nucleotides match TRBD2. The CDR3 totals 16 residues. With V trimmed by 2 bases and J by 5 bases, 7 bases remained unmatched. Looked up from germline, CDR1 is MNHNS and CDR2 is SASEGT. CDR3 nucleotides: TGTGCCAGCAGTGAAAGCCTACTAGCGGGTAACAATGAGCAGTTCTTC. Residues: CASSESLLAGNNEQFF.

By share of the sample, this clone is large. The chain recombines TRBV28 with TRBJ2-3; 8 bases match TRBD2. The CDR3 is made up of 21 amino acids. Germline V gene sequence: CDR1 MDHEN, CDR2 SYDVKM. V trimming: 3 bases; J trimming: 6 bases; junction bases outside the gene matches: 26. The CDR3 DNA reads as TGTGCCAGCAGTTTTGAGTTCCCGTTACTAGCGGAAGGCCGCTGGTCGGATACGCAGTATTTT. Protein sequence: CASSFEFPLLAEGRWSDTQYF. The complete variable domain, with remaining parts taken from reference TRBV28 and TRBJ2-3, reads DVKVTQSSRYLVKRTGEKVFLECVQDMDHENMFWYRQDPGLGLRLIYFSYDVKMKEKGDIPEGYSVSREKKERFSLILESASTNQTSMYLCASSFEFPLLAEGRWSDTQYFGPGTRLTVL.

This chain connects TRBV9 to TRBJ2-5; 7 nucleotides line up with TRBD2. Germline CDR1 SGDLS, CDR2 YYNGEE. The CDR3 length is 15 residues. V lost 1 base, J lost 2 bases, and 5 bases stayed unmatched. The CDR3 protein is CASSVSGGLQETQYF. Written as DNA, the CDR3 is TGTGCCAGCAGCGTATCGGGGGGACTTCAAGAGACCCAGTACTTC. Based on the CDR3 plus reference TRBV9 and TRBJ2-5, the full variable domain is DSGVTQTPKHLITATGQRVTLRCSPRSGDLSVYWYQQSLDQGLQFLIQYYNGEERAKGNILERFSAQQFPDLHSELNLSSLELGDSALYFCASSVSGGLQETQYFGPGTRLLVL.

This chain joins TRBV5-4 and TRBJ1-2; a possible D gene is TRBD1 (5 bases). Deletions cut 4 bases from V and 8 bases from J, with 27 bases between. The germline V gene encodes CDR1 SGHNT and CDR2 YYREEE (reference sequence). The CDR3 loop spans 17 amino acids. DNA of the CDR3: TGTGCCAGCAGCGGTGATCTCAGTGGGGCGCAATTGGGGGGCTACACCTTC. This codes for CASSGDLSGAQLGGYTF.

J is TRBJ1-2 and V is TRBV18, with TRBD1 matching over 7 bases. CDR1 KGHSH and CDR2 LQKENI come from the germline V gene. The CDR3 runs to 17 residues. Losses at the gene ends were 3 bases for V and 3 bases for J; bases not matched to a gene: 13. The chain's CDR3 is CASSPGSRGTLDYGYTF. CDR3 nucleotides: TGTGCCAGCTCACCTGGGAGCAGGGGGACGCTTGACTATGGCTACACCTTC.

V is TRBV27 and J is TRBJ1-2; 7 positions match TRBD1. The CDR3 runs to 15 residues. Trimming took 2 bases from V and 7 from J; bases not matched to a gene: 10. Germline V CDR1 and CDR2: MNHEY, SMNVEV (reference sequence). The CDR3 bases are TGTGCCAGCAGTTTACAGGGGGTCGGCCCTTTTGGCTACACCTTC. Its translation: CASSLQGVGPFGYTF.

This clone was found once. CDR3: CASSLGQHTGELFF. CDR3 coding DNA: TGCGCCAGCAGCCTGGGACAACACACCGGGGAGCTGTTTTTT. The genes are TRBV5-1 and TRBJ2-2; TRBD1 might be the D (6 bases). Germline V CDR1 and CDR2: SGHRS, YFSETQ. V was pared by 4 bases and J by 3 bases, with 10 bases between. The CDR3 consists of 14 residues.

The count of this clone is one. This rearrangement joins TRBV18 to TRBJ2-3; 8 bases fit TRBD2. The length of the CDR3 is 14 residues. V gave up 5 bases and J gave up 4 bases; unmatched junction bases: 5. Per the germline V gene, CDR1 is KGHSH and CDR2 is LQKENI. The CDR3 nucleotides read TGTGCCAGCTCAGTAGCGGGAAGGTCAGATACGCAGTATTTT. Translating gives CASSVAGRSDTQYF.

The chain uses TRBV30 and TRBJ2-3; TRBD2 matches 8 bases. Germline V lookup: CDR1 GTSNPN, CDR2 SVGIG (reference sequence). V shed 4 bases and J 8 bases; nucleotides not matched to a gene: 8. The CDR3 totals 13 residues. CDR3 in amino acids: CAWISGAAGTQYF. The DNA for the CDR3 is TGTGCCTGGATTAGCGGGGCCGCGGGTACGCAGTATTTT.

V and J are TRBV7-2 and TRBJ2-7; D perhaps matches TRBD2 (6 bases). Looked up from germline, CDR1 is SGHTA and CDR2 is FQGNSA. The CDR3 consists of 15 residues. The V and J ends lost 5 bases and 2 bases respectively, with 16 bases between them. In DNA, the CDR3 is TGTGCCAGCAGCCAAGCCGGGACTGCGGCCTACGAGCAGTACTTC. This sequence encodes CASSQAGTAAYEQYF.